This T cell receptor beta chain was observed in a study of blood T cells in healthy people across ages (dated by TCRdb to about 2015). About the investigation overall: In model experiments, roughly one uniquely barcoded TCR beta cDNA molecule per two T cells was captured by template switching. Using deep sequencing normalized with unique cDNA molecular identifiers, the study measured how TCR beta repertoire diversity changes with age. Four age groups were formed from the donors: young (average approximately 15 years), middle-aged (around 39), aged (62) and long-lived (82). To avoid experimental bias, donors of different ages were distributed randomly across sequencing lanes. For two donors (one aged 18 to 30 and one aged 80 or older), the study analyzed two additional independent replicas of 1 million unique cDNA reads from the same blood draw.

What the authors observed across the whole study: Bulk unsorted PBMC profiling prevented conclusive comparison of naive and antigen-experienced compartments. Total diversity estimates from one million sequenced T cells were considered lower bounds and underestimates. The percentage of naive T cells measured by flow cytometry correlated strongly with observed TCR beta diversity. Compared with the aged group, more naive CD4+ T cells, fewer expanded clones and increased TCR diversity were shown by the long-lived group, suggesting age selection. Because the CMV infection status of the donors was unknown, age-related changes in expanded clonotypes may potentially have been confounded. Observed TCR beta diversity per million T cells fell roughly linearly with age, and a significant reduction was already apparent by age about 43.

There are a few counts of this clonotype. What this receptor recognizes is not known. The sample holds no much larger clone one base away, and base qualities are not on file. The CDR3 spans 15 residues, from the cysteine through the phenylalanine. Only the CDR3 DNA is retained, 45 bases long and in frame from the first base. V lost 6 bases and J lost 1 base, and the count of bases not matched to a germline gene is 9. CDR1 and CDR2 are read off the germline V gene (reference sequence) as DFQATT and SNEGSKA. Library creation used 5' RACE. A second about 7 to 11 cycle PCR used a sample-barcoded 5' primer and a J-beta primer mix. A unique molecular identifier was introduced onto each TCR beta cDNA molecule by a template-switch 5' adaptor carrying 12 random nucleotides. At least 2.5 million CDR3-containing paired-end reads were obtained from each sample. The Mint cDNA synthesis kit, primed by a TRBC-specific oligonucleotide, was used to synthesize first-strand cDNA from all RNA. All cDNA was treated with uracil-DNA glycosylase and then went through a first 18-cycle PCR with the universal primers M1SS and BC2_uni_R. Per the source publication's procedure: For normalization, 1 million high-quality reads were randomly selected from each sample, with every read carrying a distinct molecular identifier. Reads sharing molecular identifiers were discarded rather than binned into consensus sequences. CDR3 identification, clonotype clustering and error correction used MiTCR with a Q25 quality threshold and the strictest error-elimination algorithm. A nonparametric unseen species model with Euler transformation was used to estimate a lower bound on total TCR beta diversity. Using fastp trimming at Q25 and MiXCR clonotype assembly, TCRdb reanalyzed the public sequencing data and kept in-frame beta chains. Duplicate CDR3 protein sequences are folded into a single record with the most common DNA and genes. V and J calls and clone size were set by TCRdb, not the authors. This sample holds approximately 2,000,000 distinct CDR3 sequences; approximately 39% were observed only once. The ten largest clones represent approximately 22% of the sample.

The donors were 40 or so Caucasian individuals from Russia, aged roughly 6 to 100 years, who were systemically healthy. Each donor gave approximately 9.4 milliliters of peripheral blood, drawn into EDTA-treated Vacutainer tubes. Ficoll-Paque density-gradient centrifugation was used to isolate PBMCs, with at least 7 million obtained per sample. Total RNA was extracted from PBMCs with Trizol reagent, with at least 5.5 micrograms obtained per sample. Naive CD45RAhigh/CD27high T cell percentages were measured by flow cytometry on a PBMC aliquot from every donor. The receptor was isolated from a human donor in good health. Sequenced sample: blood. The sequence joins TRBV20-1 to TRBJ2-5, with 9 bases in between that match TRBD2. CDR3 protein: CSANLAGSLQETQYF. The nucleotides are TGCAGTGCGAACCTAGCGGGGAGCCTCCAAGAGACCCAGTACTTC.